Listed below are T cell receptor beta chains from one sample, sequenced in a study of blood T cell repertoires in COVID-19. Clones were read by immunoSEQ multiplex PCR, and TCRdb kept only the in-frame ones, dropping some. The repertoire holds 65,000 to 85,000 clones, with 83% as singletons. Sequencing was done on a sample of peripheral blood. Every receptor here comes from a man aged 50 or older with active COVID-19. Both conserved end residues are part of each CDR3. The D gene is left open where the match is weak. Some rows mark clone size as missing; the rest say once, few, many or name a class of expanded clone.

-	TRBJ2-7	-	TRBV7-8	TGTGCCAGTGGGGAGGCCTCCTACGAGCAGTACTTC	CASGEASYEQYF
TRBD2	TRBJ2-3	-	TRBV11-2	TGTGCCAGCAGCGCCACTGGCGGGGGGACCACAGATACGCAGTATTTT	CASSATGGGTTDTQYF
TRBD2	TRBJ2-3	-	TRBV19	TGTGCCAGTAGTATACGCGGGAGGGGCCCAGATACGCAGTATTTT	CASSIRGRGPDTQYF
TRBD1	TRBJ2-2	-	TRBV7-8	TGTGCCAGCAGCTTTGGACAGGACGGGGAGCTGTTTTTT	CASSFGQDGELFF
-	TRBJ1-1	-	TRBV30	TGTGCCTGGAGGGGAATCTCCGGGACACCTTACAAGAGCTTT	CAWRGISGTPYKSF
-	TRBJ2-1	-	TRBV5-5	TGTGCCAGCAGCCCCCCTGGCCCTGAGCAGTTCTTC	CASSPPGPEQFF
-	TRBJ1-4	-	TRBV27	TGTGCCAGCAGCACCGGGACACAACAAAATGAAAAACTGTTTTTT	CASSTGTQQNEKLFF
TRBD1	TRBJ2-2	-	TRBV5-1	TGCGCCAGCAGCGAAAGGACAGGGAACACCGGGGAGCTGTTTTTT	CASSERTGNTGELFF
TRBD1	TRBJ1-5	-	TRBV6-5	TGTGCCAGCACCGCGGACAGGGGGCCCAACCAGCCCCAGCATTTT	CASTADRGPNQPQHF
-	TRBJ2-1	once	TRBV7-2	TGTGCCAGCAGCTTAGGGCCCTCCAATGAGCAGTTCTTC	CASSLGPSNEQFF
TRBD1	TRBJ2-5	-	TRBV7-9	TGTGCCAGCAGCTTACTAGGGGGCGCCGGGGAGACCCAGTACTTC	CASSLLGGAGETQYF
-	TRBJ1-4	-	TRBV15	TGTGCCACCAGCAGAGTCAGGGGCGAAAAACTGTTTTTT	CATSRVRGEKLFF
TRBD1	TRBJ2-1	-	TRBV7-3	TGTGCCAGCAGCTTAATTGGGGACAGGGGCTACAATGAGCAGTTCTTC	CASSLIGDRGYNEQFF
-	TRBJ2-1	-	TRBV28	TGTGCCAGCAGTTCCACAGGGAGCAACAATGAGCAGTTCTTC	CASSSTGSNNEQFF
-	TRBJ1-1	-	TRBV5-6	TGTGCCAGCAGAGCGTCGCGGAACACTGAAGCTTTCTTT	CASRASRNTEAFF
TRBD1	TRBJ2-5	-	TRBV10-2	TGCGCCAGCAGTGAGTCGGGACAGGGAGTGGAGACCCAGTACTTC	CASSESGQGVETQYF
TRBD2	TRBJ2-7	-	TRBV2	TGTGCCAGCAGACTAGCGCGAGGGGACTCCTACGAGCAGTACTTC	CASRLARGDSYEQYF
TRBD1	TRBJ2-7	-	TRBV7-8	TGTGCCAGCAGCCCCGCCGGGACAGGGGGTGTCGAGCAGTACTTC	CASSPAGTGGVEQYF
-	TRBJ1-2	-	TRBV18	TGTGCCAGCTCAGTACAGGTGATGGGCTATGGCTACACCTTC	CASSVQVMGYGYTF
-	TRBJ1-1	few	TRBV3-1/TRBV3-2	TGTGCCAGCAGCCTTTCCCTCGGGAACACTGAAGCTTTCTTT	CASSLSLGNTEAFF
-	TRBJ1-2	once	TRBV6-5	TGTGCCAGCAGTTACTCCGGGAACCCCAGCTATGGCTACACCTTC	CASSYSGNPSYGYTF
TRBD1	TRBJ2-3	-	TRBV7-3	TGTGCCAGCAGCCCCGGGACAGAAGAAGATACGCAGTATTTT	CASSPGTEEDTQYF
-	TRBJ1-3	few	TRBV29-1	TGCAGCGTTGGGCCAGGTGATGGAAACACCATATATTTT	CSVGPGDGNTIYF
-	TRBJ2-7	-	TRBV6-5	TGTGCCAGCAGTCTGGGACTGATCTACGAGCAGTACTTC	CASSLGLIYEQYF
-	TRBJ2-1	-	TRBV30	TGTGCCTGGAGTCGCCAGATAAATGAGCAGTTCTTC	CAWSRQINEQFF
-	TRBJ1-1	few	TRBV6-1	TGTGCCAGCAGTGAATATGCAGGTGGTACTGAAGCTTTCTTT	CASSEYAGGTEAFF
TRBD2	TRBJ2-7	-	TRBV6-1	TGTGCCAGCAGTGAAGTGCTAGCGGGGAACTACGAGCAGTACTTC	CASSEVLAGNYEQYF
-	TRBJ1-2	-	TRBV5-6	TGTGCCAGCACCCTTCGGGGGTCCTATGGCTACACCTTC	CASTLRGSYGYTF
TRBD1	TRBJ2-7	-	TRBV25-1	TGTGCCAGCAGTGCTGGACAGGGGGCCTACGAGCAGTACTTC	CASSAGQGAYEQYF
TRBD2	TRBJ2-3	-	TRBV29-1	TGCAGCGTTGATAGTAGCGGGGTAGCAGATACGCAGTATTTT	CSVDSSGVADTQYF
TRBD1	TRBJ1-1	few	TRBV28	TGTGCCAGCAGTTTACGGGGACAGGGGCGGCGTACTGAAGCTTTCTTT	CASSLRGQGRRTEAFF
-	TRBJ2-1	-	TRBV4-2	TGTGCCAGCAGCCAAGATGGGGAACAGGCCTACAATGAGCAGTTCTTC	CASSQDGEQAYNEQFF
TRBD1	TRBJ1-3	once	TRBV5-6	TGTGCCAGCAGCTTGGACAGGGGGCTTGGAAACACCATATATTTT	CASSLDRGLGNTIYF
TRBD2	TRBJ2-3	-	TRBV9	TGTGCCAGCACGGCGGGGGGGGAGGCTACGCAGTATTTT	CASTAGGEATQYF
-	TRBJ1-5	few	TRBV4-2	TGTGCCAGCAGCCCAAGAGACAATCAGCCCCAGCATTTT	CASSPRDNQPQHF
TRBD1	TRBJ1-5	-	TRBV5-6	TGTGCCAGCAGCTCGTACGGACAGGGGAATAATCAGCCCCAGCATTTT	CASSSYGQGNNQPQHF
-	TRBJ1-1	-	TRBV7-2	TGTGCCAGCAGCTTAGGACAGCACACTGAAGCTTTCTTT	CASSLGQHTEAFF
-	TRBJ1-2	-	TRBV7-9	TGTGCCAGCAGCTCCCCACAGGGATTCTATGGCTACACCTTC	CASSSPQGFYGYTF
TRBD1	TRBJ2-1	-	TRBV7-2	TGTGCCAGCAGGCCAGGGGGACCCTACAATGAGCAGTTCTTC	CASRPGGPYNEQFF
TRBD2	TRBJ2-7	few	TRBV5-6	TGTGCCAGCCAACCCCCGCTAGCGGGAGTGTTTTCCTACGAGCAGTACTTC	CASQPPLAGVFSYEQYF
-	TRBJ2-2	-	TRBV21-1	TGTGCCACGGGCGGGAGTCCGGAGCTGTTTTTT	CATGGSPELFF
TRBD1	TRBJ2-2	-	TRBV20-1	TGCAGTGCTAGTGGACAGGGGAACACCGGGGAGCTGTTTTTT	CSASGQGNTGELFF